This is a list of T cell receptor beta chains from one sample in a study of T cell responses to AZD1222 COVID-19 vaccine. The data were produced by immunoSEQ multiplex PCR, yet TCRdb's version contains in-frame clones alone and is incomplete. The table has more than 85,000 clones, approximately 91% seen once; the top ten hold roughly 7%. The sequencing used peripheral blood, collected on day 0 of AZD1222 vaccination. The receptors stem from an adult in good health. The CDR3 runs from the conserved cysteine through the conserved F or W. D genes are given only for firm matches. The size field is filled for only some rows; it gives once, few, many or a size class.

CDR3 DNA: TGTGCCAGCAGCCCGACCGTTATCGAGCCCCACGAGCAGTACTTC
CDR3 protein: CASSPTVIEPHEQYF
D gene: NA
V gene: TRBV7-9
clone size: few
J gene: TRBJ2-7

CDR3 DNA: TGTGCCAGCAGCCAAGTCTTCGAGCGGGAGAATAATGAGCAGTTCTTC
CDR3 protein: CASSQVFERENNEQFF
D gene: TRBD2
V gene: TRBV14
clone size: NA
J gene: TRBJ2-1

CDR3 DNA: TGTGCCAGCAGCTTGGCTCATGAGCAGTTCTTC
CDR3 protein: CASSLAHEQFF
D gene: NA
V gene: TRBV5-4
clone size: few
J gene: TRBJ2-1

CDR3 DNA: TGTGCCAGCAGTCGGGACAGGCTTAGCAATCAGCCCCAGCATTTT
CDR3 protein: CASSRDRLSNQPQHF
D gene: TRBD1
V gene: TRBV16
clone size: NA
J gene: TRBJ1-5

CDR3 DNA: TGTGCCACCCATGGGGGGGCGGGGAACACTGAAGCTTTCTTT
CDR3 protein: CATHGGAGNTEAFF
D gene: NA
V gene: TRBV6-5
clone size: NA
J gene: TRBJ1-1

CDR3 DNA: TGTGCCAGCAGTTACGGGGGGGGCATGAACACTGAAGCTTTCTTT
CDR3 protein: CASSYGGGMNTEAFF
D gene: NA
V gene: TRBV6-5
clone size: NA
J gene: TRBJ1-1

CDR3 DNA: TGTGCCAGCAGCTTAGAGGGTTGGGACAGGTCTACTGGGGCCAACGTCCTGACTTTC
CDR3 protein: CASSLEGWDRSTGANVLTF
D gene: TRBD1
V gene: TRBV11-3
clone size: NA
J gene: TRBJ2-6

CDR3 DNA: TGTGCCAGCAGCTTATGGGGACCAGGGGGAGAGACCCAGTACTTC
CDR3 protein: CASSLWGPGGETQYF
D gene: TRBD1
V gene: TRBV7-3
clone size: NA
J gene: TRBJ2-5

CDR3 DNA: TGTGCCAGCAGCCCCCCGCCGGGACTCATACCGTACGAGCAGTACTTC
CDR3 protein: CASSPPPGLIPYEQYF
D gene: NA
V gene: TRBV7-9
clone size: NA
J gene: TRBJ2-7

CDR3 DNA: TGTGCCACCAGCAGAGATTGGGGGTCAGGGGGACGGTTGGATCAGCCCCAGCATTTT
CDR3 protein: CATSRDWGSGGRLDQPQHF
D gene: TRBD1
V gene: TRBV15
clone size: few
J gene: TRBJ1-5

CDR3 DNA: TGTGCCAGCAGTCCAAATTTACGGGGGCATGAGAACACTGAAGCTTTCTTT
CDR3 protein: CASSPNLRGHENTEAFF
D gene: NA
V gene: TRBV6-4
clone size: NA
J gene: TRBJ1-1

CDR3 DNA: TGTGCCAGCAGCCACCGGGACGGGGGGCAGAAACTGTTTTTT
CDR3 protein: CASSHRDGGQKLFF
D gene: NA
V gene: TRBV27
clone size: once
J gene: TRBJ1-4

CDR3 DNA: TGTGCCAGCAGCCAAGATGGCACAGTGAACACTGAAGCTTTCTTT
CDR3 protein: CASSQDGTVNTEAFF
D gene: NA
V gene: TRBV14
clone size: NA
J gene: TRBJ1-1